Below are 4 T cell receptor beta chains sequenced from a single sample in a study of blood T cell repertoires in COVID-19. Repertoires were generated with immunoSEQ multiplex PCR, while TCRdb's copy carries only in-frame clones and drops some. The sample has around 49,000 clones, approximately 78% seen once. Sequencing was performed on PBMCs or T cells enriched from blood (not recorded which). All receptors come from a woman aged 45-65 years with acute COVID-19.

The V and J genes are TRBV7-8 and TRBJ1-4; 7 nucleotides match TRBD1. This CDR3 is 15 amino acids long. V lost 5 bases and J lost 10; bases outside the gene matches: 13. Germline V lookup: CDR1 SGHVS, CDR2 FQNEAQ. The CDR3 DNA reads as TGTGCCAGCAGCCCGACCGGTAGGGCAGGGGGAAAACTGTTTTTT. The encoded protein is CASSPTGRAGGKLFF.

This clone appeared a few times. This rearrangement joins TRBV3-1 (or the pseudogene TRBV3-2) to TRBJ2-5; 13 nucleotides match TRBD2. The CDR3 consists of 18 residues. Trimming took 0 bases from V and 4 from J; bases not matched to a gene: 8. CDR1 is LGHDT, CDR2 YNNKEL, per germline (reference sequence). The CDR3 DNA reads TGTGCCAGCAGCCAAGATGCAGGACTAGCGGGGGAGGGAGAGACCCAGTACTTC. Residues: CASSQDAGLAGEGETQYF.

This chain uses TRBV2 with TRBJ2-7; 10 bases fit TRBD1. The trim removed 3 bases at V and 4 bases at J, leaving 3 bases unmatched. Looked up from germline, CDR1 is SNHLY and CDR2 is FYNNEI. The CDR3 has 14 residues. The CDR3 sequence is CASSEGTGVYEQYF. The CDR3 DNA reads TGTGCCAGCAGTGAGGGGACAGGGGTTTACGAGCAGTACTTC.

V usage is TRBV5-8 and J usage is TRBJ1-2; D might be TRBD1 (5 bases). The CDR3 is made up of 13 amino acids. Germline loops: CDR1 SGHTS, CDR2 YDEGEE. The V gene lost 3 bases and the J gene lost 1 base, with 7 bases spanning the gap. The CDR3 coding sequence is TGTGCCAGCAGCTCTGACAGTAACTATGGCTACACCTTC. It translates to CASSSDSNYGYTF.